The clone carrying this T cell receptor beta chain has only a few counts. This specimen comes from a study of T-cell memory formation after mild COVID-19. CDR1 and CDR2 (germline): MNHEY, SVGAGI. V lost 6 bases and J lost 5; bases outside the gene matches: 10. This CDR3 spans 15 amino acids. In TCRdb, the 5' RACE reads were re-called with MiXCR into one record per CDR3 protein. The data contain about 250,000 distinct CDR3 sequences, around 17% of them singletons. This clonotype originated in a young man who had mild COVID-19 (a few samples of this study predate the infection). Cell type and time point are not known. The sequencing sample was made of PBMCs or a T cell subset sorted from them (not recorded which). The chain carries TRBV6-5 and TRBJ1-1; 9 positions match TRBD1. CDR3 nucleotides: TGTGCCAGCAGAACCGGGACAGGGTCGAGTACTGAAGCTTTCTTT. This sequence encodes CASRTGTGSSTEAFF.